This entry lists 5 T cell receptor beta chains sequenced from one sample in a study of CD8 T cells in Susac syndrome. RNA in amounts of roughly 0.5 to 1 ug was reverse transcribed with random hexamers. TCRdb reanalysed the immunoSEQ multiplex PCR reads using MiXCR and keeps one entry per CDR3 protein. The sample has around 69,000 distinct CDR3 sequences; around 93% are singletons. Sequencing was performed on CD8+ T cells from PBMCs. Receptors were obtained from a human donor with Susac syndrome.

The chain is built from TRBV29-1 and TRBJ2-7; TRBD2 aligns across 7 bases. With V trimmed by 7 bases and J by 9 bases, 18 bases remained unmatched. The CDR3 runs 14 residues. From germline, CDR1 is SQVTM and CDR2 ANQGSEA. This CDR3 is CSASGGSWAVRQYF. The CDR3 DNA reads TGCAGCGCCTCCGGCGGGAGTTGGGCAGTAAGGCAGTACTTC.

The gene calls are TRBV12-3 or TRBV12-4 and TRBJ1-1; D remains unclear. This CDR3 region has 12 residues. V was pared by 6 bases and J by 4 bases, with 9 bases between. CDR3 region: CASSTSGTEAFF. The CDR3 nucleotides read TGTGCCAGCAGCACGAGCGGCACTGAAGCTTTCTTT.

The chain uses TRBV24-1 and TRBJ1-1, with D maybe TRBD1 (5 bases). Germline V CDR1 and CDR2: KGHDR, SFDVKD. The V end lost 9 bases, the J end lost 3 bases, and 10 bases lay between the germline ends. This CDR3 spans 12 amino acids. CDR3 DNA sequence: TGTGCCACCTCGGGGGAAGACACTGAAGCTTTCTTT. Translating gives CATSGEDTEAFF.

This clonotype was seen a single time. A read error may produce the germline difference seen at one junction end. This chain uses TRBV3-1 with TRBJ2-7; maybe TRBD2 (5 bases). Germline V gene sequence: CDR1 LGHDT, CDR2 YNNKEL (reference sequence). The CDR3 extends over 16 amino acids. Here the CDR3 DNA reads TGTGCCAGCAGCCACAACTACCCCGGGAACCTACGAGGGCTGGAGTTC. It translates to CASSHNYPGNLRGLEF.

The chain links TRBV4-2 to TRBJ2-4; the match to TRBD1 covers 9 bases. This CDR3 spans 14 amino acids. J was trimmed by 8 bases and V by 1 base; bases with no gene match: 3. Germline V gene data show CDR1 as LGHNA and CDR2 as YNFKEQ. The DNA for the CDR3 is TGTGCCAGCAGCCAAGTCGGGACAGGGTACATTCAGTACTTC. Amino acids: CASSQVGTGYIQYF.